The 9 T cell receptor beta chains listed next were all sequenced from one sample in a study of blood T cell repertoires in COVID-19. The method was immunoSEQ multiplex PCR; TCRdb's version includes in-frame clones alone and lacks a portion of them. Of hundreds of thousands of clones listed, 81% are singletons. Input material: peripheral blood. The receptors originated from a woman older than 75 with acute or convalescent COVID-19.

The V and J genes are TRBV6-1 and TRBJ1-5, with TRBD1 matching over 10 bases. J lost 4 bases, V lost 6 bases, and 3 bases had no gene match. The CDR3 sequence is 14 residues long. CDR1 is MNHNS, CDR2 SASEGT, per germline. The chain's CDR3 is CASSWTGGNQPQHF. The CDR3 DNA is TGTGCCAGCAGCTGGACAGGGGGGAATCAGCCCCAGCATTTT.

V gene TRBV19 combines with J gene TRBJ2-7, with D unclear. Germline CDR1 reads LNHDA; CDR2 reads SQIVND (reference sequence). This CDR3 region has 14 residues. V lost 3 bases to trimming and J lost 2 bases, with 11 bases between them. This chain's CDR3 is CASSIGGLTYEQYF. The CDR3, as DNA: TGTGCCAGTAGTATTGGTGGGCTAACCTACGAGCAGTACTTC.

This chain joins TRBV28 and TRBJ2-2; 14 bases line up with TRBD2. The CDR3 contains 15 residues. V dropped 7 bases and J dropped 5; count of bases not matched to a gene: 3. CDR1 is MDHEN and CDR2 is SYDVKM in the germline V gene. CDR3 nucleotides: TGTGCCAGCATCCGGACTAGCGGGAGGACCGGGGAGCTGTTTTTT. Amino acids: CASIRTSGRTGELFF.

This chain connects TRBV25-1 to TRBJ1-1, with 7 bases fitting TRBD1. Germline-derived CDR1 and CDR2 are MGHDK and SYGVNS. This CDR3 has 15 amino acids. V was pared by 2 bases and J by 3 bases, with 6 bases of the junction left unmatched. CDR3 sequence (DNA): TGTGCCAGCAGTGAACGCGGACAGGTAGACACTGAAGCTTTCTTT. Translated: CASSERGQVDTEAFF. The full variable domain, in which reference TRBV25-1 and TRBJ1-1 provide the parts outside the CDR3, is EADIYQTPRYLVIGTGKKITLECSQTMGHDKMYWYQQDPGMELHLIHYSYGVNSTEKGDLSSESTVSRIRTEHFPLTLESARPSHTSQYLCASSERGQVDTEAFFGQGTRLTVV.

The rearrangement links TRBV15 to TRBJ2-7; D gene uncertain. Trimming stripped 1 base from V and 4 bases from J, with 8 bases between. Germline lookup yields CDR1 LNHNV and CDR2 YYDKDF (reference sequence). The length of the CDR3 is 13 residues. The DNA of the CDR3 is TGTGCCACCAGCAGAGGGCAGAATTACGAGCAGTACTTC. It codes for CATSRGQNYEQYF.

This clone came up a few times. The V and J genes are TRBV14 and TRBJ2-2; 13 bases are a match to TRBD2. CDR1 and CDR2 from the germline V gene are SGHDN and FVKESK. The length of the CDR3 is 17 residues. The V and J ends lost 4 bases and 7 bases, in that order; junction bases with no gene match: 9. CDR3 residues: CASSPMPRTSGGGELFF. In DNA, the CDR3 is TGTGCCAGCAGCCCTATGCCACGGACTAGCGGGGGCGGGGAGCTGTTTTTT.

The chain employs TRBV5-1 and TRBJ2-5, with D unclear. Germline CDR1 and CDR2: SGHRS and YFSETQ. The CDR3 spans 15 residues. The V and J ends lost 1 base and 1 base respectively, with 11 bases between them. The CDR3, as DNA: TGCGCCAGCAGCTTGTGGGCCGCTTTCCAAGAGACCCAGTACTTC. This gives the protein CASSLWAAFQETQYF. The entire variable domain, with the rest obtained from reference TRBV5-1 and TRBJ2-5, is as follows: KAGVTQTPRYLIKTRGQQVTLSCSPISGHRSVSWYQQTPGQGLQFLFEYFSETQRNKGNFPGRFSGRQFSNSRSEMNVSTLELGDSALYLCASSLWAAFQETQYFGPGTRLLVL.

Only a few counts were recorded for this clone. The CDR3 loop reads CASSLAGVFSYNEQFF. Here the CDR3 DNA reads TGCGCCAGCAGCTTGGCCGGGGTCTTCTCCTACAATGAGCAGTTCTTC. The chain couples TRBV5-1 to TRBJ2-1; a possible D gene is TRBD2 (5 bases). Germline V gene lookup returns CDR1 SGHRS and CDR2 YFSETQ. The V end was cut by 0 bases, the J end by 0 bases, with 10 bases between. CDR3 length: 16 amino acids.

The V call is TRBV1, the J call TRBJ2-7; the D call TRBD2 from the table was never checked on the DNA. TRBV1 is a known pseudogene. The CDR3 totals 18 residues. The CDR3 spells CTSSQDPSGRDRPSEQYF. In nucleotides, the CDR3 is TGCACCAGCAGCCAAGATCCTAGCGGGAGAGACCGTCCGTCCGAGCAGTACTTC.